This T cell receptor beta chain came from a study of identical twins. A single record per CDR3 protein comes from TCRdb applying MiXCR to the 5' RACE reads. The sample holds around 250,000 distinct CDR3 sequences, about 8% seen once. This clonotype was seen repeatedly, ten times or more. The CDR3 is 15 residues long. In germline, CDR1 is SEHNR, CDR2 FQNEAQ (reference sequence). Trimming cost V 6 bases and J 1 base; bases outside gene matches: 5. A further study also used this sample, focusing on yellow fever vaccine responses in identical twins.

The sequence came from a woman aged 18-30 years in good health. The J gene is TRBJ1-1, the V gene TRBV7-9; 10 positions agree with TRBD1. Input material: CD8+ T cells sorted from blood. In DNA, the CDR3 is TGTGCCAGCAGTCGTCGGACAGGGGGGAACACTGAAGCTTTCTTT. Residues: CASSRRTGGNTEAFF.